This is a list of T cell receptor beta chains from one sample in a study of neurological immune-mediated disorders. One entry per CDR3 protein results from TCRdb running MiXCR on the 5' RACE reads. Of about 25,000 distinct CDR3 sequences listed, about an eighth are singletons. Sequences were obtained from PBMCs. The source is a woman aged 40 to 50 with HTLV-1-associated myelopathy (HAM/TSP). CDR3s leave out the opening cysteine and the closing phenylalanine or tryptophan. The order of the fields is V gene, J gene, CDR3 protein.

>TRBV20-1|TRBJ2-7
SAIGLAGTSYEQY
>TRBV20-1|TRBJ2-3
SASGLGTDTQY
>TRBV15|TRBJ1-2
ATSRDLTGDYGYT
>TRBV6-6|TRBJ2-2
ASSYSGGTGELF
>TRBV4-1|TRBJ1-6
ASREPGRNSPLH
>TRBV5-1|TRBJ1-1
ASSSGGWTEAF
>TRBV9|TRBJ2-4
ASSVGPQDIQY
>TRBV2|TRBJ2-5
ASSLFQETQY
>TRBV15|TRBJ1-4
ATSRVRTALATNEKLF
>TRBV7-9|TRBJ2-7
ASSLGTGEEQY
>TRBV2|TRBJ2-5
ASSGRDRRETQY
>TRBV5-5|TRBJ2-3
ASSSRDRGTDTQY
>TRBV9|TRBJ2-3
ASSVRPSTDTQY
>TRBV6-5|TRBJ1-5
ASSYKGSWIGTDQPQH
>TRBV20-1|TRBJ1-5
SARTGGEGQPQH
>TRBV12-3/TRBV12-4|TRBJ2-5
ASAAPEETQY
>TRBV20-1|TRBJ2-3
SAPLASGVLDTQY
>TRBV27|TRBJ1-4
ASSPGVWEKLF
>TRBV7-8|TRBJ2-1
ASSFPGLAYNEQF
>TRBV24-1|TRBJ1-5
ATSEGLSNQPQH
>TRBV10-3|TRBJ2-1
AISESGTGMDEQF
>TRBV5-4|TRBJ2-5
ASSLGLADQETQY
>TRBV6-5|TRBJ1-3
ASSYGQFDSGNTIY
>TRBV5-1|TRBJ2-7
ASSTYGYSEQY
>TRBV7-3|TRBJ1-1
ASSLWGQGNTEAF
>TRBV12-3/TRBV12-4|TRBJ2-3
ASSLSSGGDQY
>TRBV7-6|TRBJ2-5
ASSYVGGRQETQY
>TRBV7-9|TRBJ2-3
ASSLAKVAGRLDTQY
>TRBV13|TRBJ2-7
ASSPHSGEQY
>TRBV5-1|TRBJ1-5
ASSLGPDQPQH
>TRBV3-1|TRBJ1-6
ASSPASGTVYRNRNSPLH
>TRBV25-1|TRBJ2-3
ASSEYGGRFTDTQY
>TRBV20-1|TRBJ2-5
SATKQGWGTQY
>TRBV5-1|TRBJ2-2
ASSLLGTTRELF
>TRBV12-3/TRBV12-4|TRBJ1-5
ASSLKGWGQPQH
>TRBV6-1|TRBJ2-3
ASSRYGQGALVDTQY
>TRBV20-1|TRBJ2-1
SASKDYSYNEQF
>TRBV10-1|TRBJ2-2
ASSETGELF
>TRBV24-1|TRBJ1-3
ATSDGQGKAGNTIY
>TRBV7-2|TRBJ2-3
ASSVGPQPDTQY
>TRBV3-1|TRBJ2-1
ASSQRTGGLF
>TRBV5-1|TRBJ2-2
ASSLDRLSRGELF
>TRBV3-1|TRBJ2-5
ASSQDWGSETQY
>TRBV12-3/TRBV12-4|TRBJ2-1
ASSWGDHEQL
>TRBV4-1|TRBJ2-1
ASSQVLAGRNEQF
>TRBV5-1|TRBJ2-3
ASSLAIQRGAADTQY
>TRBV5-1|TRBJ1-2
ASSDRPPTDDGYT
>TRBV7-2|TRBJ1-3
ASSLGGHTIY
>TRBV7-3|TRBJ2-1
ASSALVPGAEQF
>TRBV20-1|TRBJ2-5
SAREVTSGQETQY
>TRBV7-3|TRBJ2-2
ASSPGGKNTGELF
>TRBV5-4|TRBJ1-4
ASSFSGGDETLF
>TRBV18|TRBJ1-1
ASSPGTENTEAF
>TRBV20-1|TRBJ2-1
SARDPAGTSGNEQF
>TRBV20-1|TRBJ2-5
SARDLAGQETQY
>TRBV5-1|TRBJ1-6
ASSTRDRGLNSPLH
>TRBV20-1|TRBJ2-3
SARDPVSGGPGDTQY
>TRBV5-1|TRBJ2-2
ASSSGQGRTGELF